This TCR beta chain came from a study of neurological immune-mediated disorders. The cDNA was generated through 5'RACE incorporating 10-nucleotide random UMIs. TCRdb independently ran MiXCR on the 5' RACE reads; one entry per CDR3 protein. Of approximately 100,000 distinct CDR3 sequences listed, 3.5% were seen once; the top ten hold around 6%. The CDR3 totals 15 residues. With V trimmed by 2 bases and J by 11 bases, 13 bases remained unmatched. CDR1 SGHRS and CDR2 YFSETQ come from the germline V gene. The sample holds many counts of this clonotype. The sample consisted of PBMCs. The TCR comes from a young woman with multiple sclerosis. V is TRBV5-1 and J is TRBJ1-1, with 9 bases lining up with TRBD1. The CDR3 protein is CASSLTGQGVSSAFF. The CDR3 coding sequence is TGCGCCAGCAGCTTAACGGGACAGGGCGTTTCTTCCGCTTTCTTT.